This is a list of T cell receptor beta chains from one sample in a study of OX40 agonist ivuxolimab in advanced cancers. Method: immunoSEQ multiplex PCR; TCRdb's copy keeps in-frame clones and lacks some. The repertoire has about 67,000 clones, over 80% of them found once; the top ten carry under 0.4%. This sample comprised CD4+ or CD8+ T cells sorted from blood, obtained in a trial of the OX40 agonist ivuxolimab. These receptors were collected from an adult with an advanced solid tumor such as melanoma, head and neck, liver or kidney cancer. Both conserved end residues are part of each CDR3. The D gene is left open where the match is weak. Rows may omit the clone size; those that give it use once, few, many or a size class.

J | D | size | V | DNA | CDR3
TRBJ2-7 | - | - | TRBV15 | TGTGCCACCAGCAGAGCTGAGGTGTACGAGCAGTACTTC | CATSRAEVYEQYF
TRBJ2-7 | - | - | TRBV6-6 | TGTGCCAGCAGTTACTCGAAGAGGGACGAGCAGTACTTC | CASSYSKRDEQYF
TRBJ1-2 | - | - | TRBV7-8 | TGTGCCAGCAGCTTAGGCGGGGGGCTGTGGACAAAAGGCTACACCTTC | CASSLGGGLWTKGYTF
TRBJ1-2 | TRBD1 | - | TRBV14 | TGTGCCAGCAGCCAGGGACAGGGGGCAAACTATGGCTACACCTTC | CASSQGQGANYGYTF
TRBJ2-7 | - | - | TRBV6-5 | TGTGCCAGCAGTGGGCGGTTCTCCTCCTACGAGCAGTACTTC | CASSGRFSSYEQYF
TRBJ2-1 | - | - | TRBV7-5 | TGTGCCAGAATCGACGGGACTAGCGGGAGTTTCGATGAGCAGTTCTTC | CARIDGTSGSFDEQFF
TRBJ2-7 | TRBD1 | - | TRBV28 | TGTGCCAGCAGTTTCCCCGGGACAGGGGCGTTCCTGCAGTACTTC | CASSFPGTGAFLQYF
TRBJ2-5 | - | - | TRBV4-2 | TGTGCCAGCAGCCAACCCGGGACCCAAGAGACCCAGTACTTC | CASSQPGTQETQYF
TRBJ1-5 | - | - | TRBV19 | TGTGCCAGTAGGCTCCCCAATCAGCCCCAGCATTTT | CASRLPNQPQHF
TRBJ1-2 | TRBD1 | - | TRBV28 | TGTGCCAGCAGTTCTCCGGGACAGGGGCAGCATGGCTACACCTTC | CASSSPGQGQHGYTF
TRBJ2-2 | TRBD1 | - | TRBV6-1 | TGTGCCAGCAGTGAACATGAGACAGGGATCGCCGGGGAGCTGTTTTTT | CASSEHETGIAGELFF
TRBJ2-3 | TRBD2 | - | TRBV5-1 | TGCGCCAGCAGCAGAGCGGGACCCACAGATACGCAGTATTTT | CASSRAGPTDTQYF
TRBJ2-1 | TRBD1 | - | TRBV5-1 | TGCGCCAGCAGCATGCAGACAGGGGGCGCCTACAATGAGCAGTTCTTC | CASSMQTGGAYNEQFF
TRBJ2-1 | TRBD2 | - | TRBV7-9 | TGTGCCAGCAGGGGAGGCCTGGGCCTAGCGGGGGCCTACAATGAGCAGTTCTTC | CASRGGLGLAGAYNEQFF
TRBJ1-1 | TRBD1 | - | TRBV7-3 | TGTGCCAGCAGCTCGTATGGGACAGGGGGCCGATCGGACACTGAAGCTTTCTTT | CASSSYGTGGRSDTEAFF
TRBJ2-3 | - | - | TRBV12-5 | TGTGCTAGTGGTTTAGTACAGAATCCTAGCACAGATACGCAGTATTTT | CASGLVQNPSTDTQYF
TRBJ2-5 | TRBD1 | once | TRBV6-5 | TGTGCCAGCAGTCCCGACAGGGCACAAGAGACCCAGTACTTC | CASSPDRAQETQYF
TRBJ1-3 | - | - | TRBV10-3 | TGTGCCATCAGTGAGAAGGGGGTCGGATACAGAAACACCATATATTTT | CAISEKGVGYRNTIYF